Shown below are 28 T cell receptor beta chains from a single sample sequenced in a study of T cell responses to AZD1222 COVID-19 vaccine. TCRdb's table, derived via immunoSEQ multiplex PCR, lists solely in-frame clones and lacks some. The sample lists around 160,000 clones; approximately 94% were seen once. Sequences were derived from peripheral blood, sampled on day 0 of AZD1222 vaccination. Receptors were obtained from an adult in good health.

J is TRBJ2-1 and V is TRBV5-1; 9 bases are a match to TRBD1. Germline CDR1 and CDR2: SGHRS and YFSETQ. CDR3 length: 16 residues. The V and J ends lost 4 bases and 1 base, in that order; junction bases with no gene match: 6. The CDR3 nucleotides read TGCGCCAGCAGCGAACTACAGGGGGCATCCTACAATGAGCAGTTCTTC. It specifies CASSELQGASYNEQFF.

The gene calls are TRBV7-9 and TRBJ1-4; 7 nucleotides match TRBD1. Germline values: CDR1 SEHNR, CDR2 FQNEAQ (reference sequence). The CDR3 length is 14 residues. V dropped 10 bases and J dropped 8; count of bases not matched to a gene: 13. This chain's CDR3 is CATGQVFRGEKLFF. In DNA, the CDR3 is TGTGCCACCGGACAGGTTTTCCGGGGGGAAAAACTGTTTTTT.

V is TRBV29-1 and J is TRBJ2-3, with 11 bases matching TRBD2. Germline loops: CDR1 SQVTM, CDR2 ANQGSEA. The CDR3 is 14 residues long. The V gene end was trimmed by 6 bases and the J gene end by 5 bases; junction bases not matched to a gene: 7. In DNA, the CDR3 is TGCAGCGTGAGTAGCGGGGGGGCCAAAGATACGCAGTATTTT. Translating it yields CSVSSGGAKDTQYF.

This chain uses TRBV9 with TRBJ1-6; 7 positions agree with TRBD1. Germline values: CDR1 SGDLS, CDR2 YYNGEE. Trimming cost V 5 bases and J 1 base; bases outside gene matches: 9. The CDR3 has 17 residues. CDR3 nucleotides: TGTGCCAGCAGTCCTCGGGACAGCCGTTCCTATAATTCACCCCTCCACTTT. Translating it yields CASSPRDSRSYNSPLHF.

The table lists this clone with a count of one. J is TRBJ1-1 and V is TRBV5-4; maybe TRBD1 (6 bases). Trimming shortened V by 0 bases and J by 7 bases, and 7 bases separated the two germline ends. Germline lookup yields CDR1 SGHNT and CDR2 YYREEE (reference sequence). The CDR3 consists of 12 residues. CDR3 nucleotide sequence: TGTGCCAGCAGCTTGGAGGGGGGTGAAGCTTTCTTT. This encodes CASSLEGGEAFF.

This sequence joins TRBV19 and TRBJ1-6; the match to TRBD1 covers 7 bases. This CDR3 spans 13 amino acids. Germline CDR1 is LNHDA and CDR2 is SQIVND (reference sequence). V trimming: 6 bases; J trimming: 5 bases; junction bases outside the gene matches: 1. The CDR3 is CASSDRDNSPLHF. The CDR3 DNA is TGTGCCAGTAGCGACAGGGATAATTCACCCCTCCACTTT.

V gene TRBV7-8 combines with J gene TRBJ2-1, with TRBD2 matching over 15 bases. This CDR3 is built from 22 residues. V shed 3 bases, J shed 3 bases, and the junction held 18 bases outside the gene matches. Germline CDR1 is SGHVS and CDR2 is FQNEAQ. This chain's CDR3 is CASSFLRVGGLAGGSYYNEQFF. CDR3 sequence (DNA): TGTGCCAGCAGCTTCCTCAGGGTCGGGGGACTAGCGGGAGGTTCCTACTACAATGAGCAGTTCTTC.

J is TRBJ1-1 and V is TRBV4-1, with TRBD1 matching over 7 bases. CDR1 is MGHRA and CDR2 is YSYEKL in the germline V gene. This CDR3 has 17 amino acids. The V gene end was trimmed by 1 base and the J gene end by 0 bases; junction bases not matched to a gene: 8. CDR3 in amino acids: CASSQVGTVIMNTEAFF. The CDR3 DNA follows: TGCGCCAGCAGCCAAGTGGGGACAGTTATCATGAACACTGAAGCTTTCTTT.

The V call is TRBV12-3 or TRBV12-4, the J call TRBJ1-3; TRBD1 might be the D (6 bases). Trimming left V 3 bases short and J 8 bases short, with 11 bases between. This CDR3 contains 13 residues. Written as DNA, the CDR3 is TGTGCCAGCAGTTTGGGGGCTCCCCACACCATATATTTT. Its protein is CASSLGAPHTIYF.

This rearrangement joins TRBV27 to TRBJ2-1; D is unclear. Germline V gives CDR1 MNHEY, CDR2 SMNVEV (reference sequence). CDR3 length equals 11 residues. Deletions cut 7 bases from V and 4 bases from J, with 5 bases between. CDR3 in amino acids: CASTAYNEQFF. The CDR3 DNA reads as TGTGCCAGCACCGCATACAATGAGCAGTTCTTC.

The chain carries TRBV5-4 and TRBJ1-1, with a weak D call TRBD1 (6 bases). Germline assignment: CDR1 SGHNT and CDR2 YYREEE (reference sequence). Trimming took off 1 base at V and 1 base at J, with 17 bases between the two ends. This CDR3 region has 17 residues. The CDR3 bases are TGTGCCAGCAGCTTGCGCCCGACAGGCACCTCGAACACTGAAGCTTTCTTT. This gives the protein CASSLRPTGTSNTEAFF.

This chain links TRBV7-9 with TRBJ2-7; 10 bases agree with TRBD1. V shed 3 bases and J 13 bases; nucleotides not matched to a gene: 9. The CDR3 extends over 13 amino acids. Germline CDR1 reads SEHNR; CDR2 reads FQNEAQ (reference sequence). CDR3 in amino acids: CASSFGTGVVVYF. The CDR3 DNA follows: TGTGCCAGCAGCTTCGGGACAGGGGTTGTAGTTTACTTC. The full variable domain, rest sourced from reference TRBV7-9 and TRBJ2-7, is DTGVSQNPRHKITKRGQNVTFRCDPISEHNRLYWYRQTLGQGPEFLTYFQNEAQLEKSRLLSDRFSAERPKGSFSTLEIQRTEQGDSAMYLCASSFGTGVVVYFGPGTRLTVT.

The chain couples TRBV27 to TRBJ2-3; TRBD1 might be the D (6 bases). This CDR3 has 15 residues. Germline V lookup: CDR1 MNHEY, CDR2 SMNVEV (reference sequence). The ends were cut back, 7 bases at V and 0 bases at J, with 14 bases in the middle. The CDR3 bases are TGTGCCAGCACCTCGACAGGCACTAGCACAGATACGCAGTATTTT. This translates into CASTSTGTSTDTQYF.

The rearrangement joins TRBV19 to TRBJ1-5; no clear D. The germline V and J ends were trimmed by 4 bases and 0 bases, with 13 bases remaining between them. Germline lookup yields CDR1 LNHDA and CDR2 SQIVND (reference sequence). The CDR3 is 16 amino acids. CDR3 sequence reads: CASSTSTDPSNQPQHF. The CDR3 nucleotides are TGTGCCAGTAGTACCTCGACGGACCCTAGCAATCAGCCCCAGCATTTT.

The chain is built from TRBV7-9 and TRBJ1-4; D is perhaps TRBD1 (6 bases). CDR1 and CDR2 from the germline V gene are SEHNR and FQNEAQ (reference sequence). V was shortened by 4 bases and J by 7 bases, with 13 bases between the two germline ends. This CDR3 has 14 amino acids. Here the CDR3 reads CASSSGALGEKLFF. The CDR3 bases are TGTGCCAGCAGCTCAGGGGCTCTGGGTGAAAAACTGTTTTTT.

The rearrangement uses TRBV2 and TRBJ2-7, with TRBD1 matching over 7 bases. The germline V gene has CDR1 SNHLY and CDR2 FYNNEI. The CDR3 loop spans 13 amino acids. The V gene end was trimmed by 7 bases and the J gene end by 6 bases; junction bases not matched to a gene: 9. Here the CDR3 DNA reads TGTGCCAGCAACGAAGGGGACAGCCTCGAGCAGTACTTC. It is translated as CASNEGDSLEQYF.

The CDR3 coding sequence is TGCAGCGTTTTGGGATTCTATGGCTACACCTTC. It translates to CSVLGFYGYTF. The V and J genes are TRBV29-1 and TRBJ1-2; D is undetermined. From germline, CDR1 is SQVTM and CDR2 ANQGSEA. Trimming left V 5 bases short and J 4 bases short, with 8 bases between. This CDR3 is built from 11 residues. Together with reference TRBV29-1 and TRBJ1-2, the CDR3 gives the full variable domain: SAVISQKPSRDICQRGTSLTIQCQVDSQVTMMFWYRQQPGQSLTLIATANQGSEATYESGFVIDKFPISRPNLTFSTLTVSNMSPEDSSIYLCSVLGFYGYTFGSGTRLTVV.

V and J are TRBV25-1 and TRBJ2-7, with 7 bases aligning to TRBD2. CDR3 length: 15 amino acids. Germline V gene lookup returns CDR1 MGHDK and CDR2 SYGVNS. V lost 5 bases and J lost 3; bases outside the gene matches: 10. The CDR3 coding sequence is TGTGCCAGCAGTTCCCGTGGGCGGGGGAACTACGAGCAGTACTTC. Its translation is CASSSRGRGNYEQYF.

This chain joins TRBV20-1 and TRBJ2-7; the D is unclear. V was pared by 3 bases and J by 2 bases, with 8 bases between. The CDR3 is 12 residues long. CDR1 DFQATT and CDR2 SNEGSKA come from the germline V gene (reference sequence). The CDR3 nucleotides are TGCAGTGCTAGTAAGGCGACCTACGAGCAGTACTTC. Its translation is CSASKATYEQYF.

This clone was observed a single time. V is TRBV9 and J is TRBJ2-1, with 10 bases aligning to TRBD2. Germline CDR1 SGDLS, CDR2 YYNGEE. CDR3 length: 16 residues. With 0 bases clipped from V and 6 bases from J, the junction kept 6 bases outside the gene matches. The DNA for the CDR3 is TGTGCCAGCAGCGTAGTCCCTAGCGGGAGTGGCAATGAGCAGTTCTTC. The encoded protein is CASSVVPSGSGNEQFF.

The V call is TRBV20-1, the J call TRBJ2-3, with a weak D call TRBD2 (5 bases). V was clipped by 3 bases and J by 4 bases, with 14 bases between them. The CDR3 covers 14 residues. Germline V gene data show CDR1 as DFQATT and CDR2 as SNEGSKA (reference sequence). CDR3 bases: TGCAGTGCTAGTTTTCTAGCCACCCCAGATACGCAGTATTTT. Its protein is CSASFLATPDTQYF.

The V gene is TRBV10-2, the J gene TRBJ2-7; D is perhaps TRBD1 (5 bases). The V gene's germline CDR1 is WSHSY and CDR2 SAAADI. The V gene lost 8 bases and the J gene lost 5 bases, with 7 bases spanning the gap. This CDR3 contains 10 residues. In DNA form, the CDR3 reads TGCGCCAGCCGCAGGGACGAGCAGTACTTC. Translated: CASRRDEQYF.

The CDR3 DNA follows: TGTGCCAGCAGTTTGCAGGGCTCTGGAGGCTACACCTTC. Its protein product is CASSLQGSGGYTF. This sequence joins TRBV27 and TRBJ1-2, with D possibly being TRBD1 (5 bases). The germline gives CDR1 MNHEY, CDR2 SMNVEV (reference sequence). Trimming took 3 bases from V and 8 from J, leaving 13 bases between them. The CDR3 covers 13 residues.

The chain combines TRBV7-3 with TRBJ2-1; 7 nucleotides line up with TRBD2. The CDR3 covers 12 residues. Germline V lookup: CDR1 SGHTA, CDR2 FQGTGA. J was trimmed by 9 bases and V by 5 bases; bases with no gene match: 4. The DNA of the CDR3 is TGTGCCAGCAGCCAGACGGGGGGTGAGCAGTTCTTC. Its translation is CASSQTGGEQFF.

V usage is TRBV21-1 and J usage is TRBJ1-6; TRBD1 is the table's D call, not checked against the DNA. TRBV21-1 is flagged as a pseudogene. The CDR3 contains 19 residues. The CDR3: CASSKDRGRHRIYNSPLHF. The CDR3, as DNA: TGTGCCAGCAGCAAAGACAGGGGGCGCCACCGAATCTATAATTCACCCCTCCACTTT.

J is TRBJ2-1 and V is TRBV29-1; D is tentatively TRBD1 or TRBD2 (5 bases each). The CDR3 loop spans 14 amino acids. Germline V gene lookup returns CDR1 SQVTM and CDR2 ANQGSEA. V was pared by 3 bases and J by 6 bases, with 15 bases between. CDR3 bases: TGCAGCGTTGAGGGGATAGGGGAGAGCAATGAGCAGTTCTTC. This encodes CSVEGIGESNEQFF.

The J gene is TRBJ1-1, the V gene TRBV6-5, with D perhaps matching TRBD1 (5 bases). Per the germline V gene, CDR1 is MNHEY and CDR2 is SVGAGI. CDR3 length: 15 amino acids. Trimming cost V 4 bases and J 1 base, with 13 bases left between them. The CDR3 is CASSSLGQGNTEAFF. CDR3 nucleotide sequence: TGTGCCAGCAGTTCCCTTGGCCAGGGGAACACTGAAGCTTTCTTT.

The gene calls are TRBV12-5 and TRBJ1-5; D is perhaps TRBD1 (5 bases). Per germline, CDR1 LGHNT and CDR2 FRNRAP. V was clipped by 0 bases and J by 6 bases, with 9 bases between them. The CDR3 consists of 14 residues. The CDR3 loop is CASGLVGGSQPQHF. In DNA, the CDR3 is TGTGCTAGTGGTTTGGTCGGGGGGTCTCAGCCCCAGCATTTT.